Each of the 9 T cell receptor beta chains below was sequenced from the same sample in a study of monozygotic twins with inflammatory bowel disease. One entry per CDR3 protein, without DNA, is what TCRdb gives after re-calling the 5' RACE reads. This sample contains about 160,000 distinct CDR3 sequences. The source material was blood. These receptors all come from a human donor with ulcerative colitis or Crohn's disease, or a healthy co-twin of an affected twin (not recorded which).

The genes are TRBV5-1 and TRBJ2-5. The germline gives CDR1 SGHRS, CDR2 YFSETQ. This CDR3 is 12 amino acids long. The CDR3 sequence is CASSLVKETQYF. The whole variable domain, filled in from reference TRBV5-1 and TRBJ2-5, reads KAGVTQTPRYLIKTRGQQVTLSCSPISGHRSVSWYQQTPGQGLQFLFEYFSETQRNKGNFPGRFSGRQFSNSRSEMNVSTLELGDSALYLCASSLVKETQYFGPGTRLLVL.

This chain connects TRBV5-1 to TRBJ2-7; checking the TCRdb D call of TRBD1 is not possible without DNA. In germline, CDR1 is SGHRS, CDR2 YFSETQ. The CDR3 is 13 amino acids. CDR3: CASTRTGTYEQYF.

This chain connects TRBV10-3 to TRBJ2-7; no DNA is available, so the TRBD2 call from TCRdb remains unchecked. Germline lookup yields CDR1 ENHRY and CDR2 SYGVKD. The CDR3 spans 16 residues. The CDR3 spells CAISQTLAGVPYEQYF.

This chain joins TRBV24-1 and TRBJ2-3. The germline CDR1 and CDR2 sequences are KGHDR and SFDVKD. The CDR3 is 12 residues long. CDR3 loop: CATKSISDTQYF.

This rearrangement joins TRBV24-1 to TRBJ2-3; the TCRdb D gene call, TRBD2, has no DNA to confirm it. Germline V gene lookup returns CDR1 KGHDR and CDR2 SFDVKD. CDR3 length equals 15 residues. The CDR3 protein is CATSDRERSTDTQYF.

CDR3 sequence: CAISAPSGYNEQFF. The chain uses TRBV10-3 and TRBJ2-1; absent DNA, TCRdb's TRBD2 call cannot be checked. Germline CDR1 reads ENHRY; CDR2 reads SYGVKD. This CDR3 comprises 14 residues.

The V call is TRBV6-4, the J call TRBJ2-1. This CDR3 region has 13 residues. Germline V gene lookup returns CDR1 MRHNA and CDR2 SNTAGT. Here the CDR3 reads CASSADGYNEQFF.

This chain connects TRBV19 to TRBJ1-5; TCRdb calls TRBD1, which cannot be checked without DNA. Per the germline V gene, CDR1 is LNHDA and CDR2 is SQIVND (reference sequence). CDR3 length: 15 amino acids. The CDR3 sequence: CASTLDRSSNQPQHF.

CDR3: CAWSSGNQPQHF. V and J are TRBV30 and TRBJ1-5. Looked up from germline, CDR1 is GTSNPN and CDR2 is SVGIG (reference sequence). This CDR3 spans 12 amino acids. Based on the CDR3 plus reference TRBV30 and TRBJ1-5, the full variable domain is SQTIHQWPATLVQPVGSPLSLECTVEGTSNPNLYWYRQAAGRGLQLLFYSVGIGQISSEVPQNLSASRPQDRQFILSSKKLLLSDSGFYLCAWSSGNQPQHFGDGTRLSIL.